The next 9 T cell receptor beta chains were all read from a single sample in a study of tumor-infiltrating lymphocytes in primary liver carcinoma. Each 20-30 mg portion of unsorted bulk tissue served as the source for co-extraction of RNA and DNA. Constant-region priming of roughly 490 ng total RNA yielded TCR beta cDNA. Libraries covering TCR beta were generated through three nested multiplex PCR rounds (using a slightly modified ARM-PCR). TRBV1-TRBV30 forward and Cbeta reverse primers drove the first two roughly 10-cycle rounds. TCRdb passed the multiplex PCR reads through MiXCR, listing each CDR3 protein once. This table holds around 32,000 distinct CDR3 sequences, around 78% found once. The sequenced sample was liver tumor tissue from sampling region 5. As to subset: tumor region T5, tumor centre. The receptors were sampled from a man aged 40-50 years with primary liver carcinoma and hepatitis B virus infection.

The chain couples TRBV29-1 to TRBJ2-3; weak D call: TRBD2 (5 bases). The CDR3 has 14 residues. V gave up 7 bases and J gave up 12 bases, with 26 bases separating them. Germline lookup yields CDR1 SQVTM and CDR2 ANQGSEA. Here the CDR3 reads CSAGRETITDKQYF. As DNA, the CDR3 is TGCAGCGCCGGACGGGAAACAATCACAGATAAACAGTATTTT.

In this sample, this clonotype turned up a few times. The rearrangement joins TRBV29-1 to TRBJ2-1, with 8 bases matching TRBD2. V shed 8 bases, J shed 5 bases, and the junction held 8 bases outside the gene matches. Germline V gene data show CDR1 as SQVTM and CDR2 as ANQGSEA. This CDR3 spans 13 amino acids. CDR3 in amino acids: CSLPGLGNNEQFF. DNA of the CDR3: TGCAGCCTGCCGGGACTAGGAAACAATGAGCAGTTCTTC.

With regard to this clonotype: The junction and the germline gene differ at one end; a read error may be behind it. The chain uses TRBV4-1 and TRBJ1-1, with D perhaps TRBD1 (5 bases). This CDR3 has 14 amino acids. Germline V gene lookup returns CDR1 MGHRA and CDR2 YSYEKL. The CDR3 sequence is CASSQDRGGLDAFF. DNA of the CDR3: TGCGCAAGCAGCCAAGACCGCGGGGGATTAGATGCTTTCTTT.

The genes are TRBV5-4 and TRBJ2-3; a possible D gene is TRBD2 (7 bases). The CDR3 contains 16 residues. Trimming stripped 4 bases from V and 2 bases from J, with 17 bases between. Germline V gives CDR1 SGHNT, CDR2 YYREEE (reference sequence). The CDR3 loop is CASSPGLMGATDTQYF. The DNA for the CDR3 is TGTGCCAGCAGCCCGGGACTAATGGGGGCCACAGATACGCAGTATTTT. Looking up the rest from reference TRBV5-4 and TRBJ2-3 gives the full variable domain: ETGVTQSPTHLIKTRGQQVTLRCSSQSGHNTVSWYQQALGQGPQFIFQYYREEENGRGNFPPRFSGLQFPNYSSELNVNALELDDSALYLCASSPGLMGATDTQYFGPGTRLTVL.

For this clonotype: A junction end diverges from the germline sequence, so it may reflect a read error. This rearrangement joins TRBV28 to TRBJ2-1; TRBD2 might be the D (6 bases). This CDR3 is 13 amino acids long. Germline CDR1 and CDR2: MDHEN and SYDVKM. CDR3 nucleotides: TGTGCCGGCAGATTATGGGGGGTACATGAGCAGTTCTTC. Translated, it gives CAGRLWGVHEQFF.

Points on this clonotype: The junction departs from germline at one end; a sequencing error may be responsible. The V gene is TRBV4-1, the J gene TRBJ1-2, with TRBD1 identical over 9 bases. CDR1 is MGHRA and CDR2 is YSYEKL in the germline V gene. There are 14 residues in the CDR3. The CDR3 is CASSQGDRDYRYIF. The CDR3, as DNA: TGCGCCAGCAGCCAAGGGGACAGGGACTATCGCTACATCTTC.

This clonotype was seen a single time. A junction boundary mismatches the germline segment, possibly from a read error. The rearrangement joins TRBV6-2 or TRBV6-3 to TRBJ1-1, with D uncertain. This CDR3 spans 14 amino acids. The V gene's germline CDR1 is MNHEY and CDR2 SVGEGT. CDR3 in amino acids: CANCYPELNIEAFF. In nucleotides, the CDR3 is TGTGCCAACTGTTACCCAGAGCTGAACATTGAAGCTTTCTTT.

This clonotype has at least ten counts. The chain uses TRBV28 and TRBJ2-7; the D is unclear. CDR3 length: 12 amino acids. V lost 2 bases and J 7 bases, leaving 9 bases between the germline ends. Per the germline V gene, CDR1 is MDHEN and CDR2 is SYDVKM. The CDR3 protein is CASSLNPTEQYF. The CDR3 DNA reads as TGTGCCAGCAGTTTAAACCCTACTGAGCAGTACTTC. Complete variable domain (other parts from reference TRBV28 and TRBJ2-7): DVKVTQSSRYLVKRTGEKVFLECVQDMDHENMFWYRQDPGLGLRLIYFSYDVKMKEKGDIPEGYSVSREKKERFSLILESASTNQTSMYLCASSLNPTEQYFGPGTRLTVT.

Worth noting for this clonotype: This CDR3 is missing its conserved last phenylalanine or tryptophan, likely due to a read error. It is unclear where the CDR3 begins or ends on the DNA, so no DNA is shown, and the CDR3 is as TCRdb lists it. V and J are TRBV11-2 and TRBJ1-2. Germline CDR1 and CDR2: SGHAT and FQNNGV. The CDR3 sequence runs 13 residues, both termini included. The CDR3 sequence: CASSLTVNYGYTL.